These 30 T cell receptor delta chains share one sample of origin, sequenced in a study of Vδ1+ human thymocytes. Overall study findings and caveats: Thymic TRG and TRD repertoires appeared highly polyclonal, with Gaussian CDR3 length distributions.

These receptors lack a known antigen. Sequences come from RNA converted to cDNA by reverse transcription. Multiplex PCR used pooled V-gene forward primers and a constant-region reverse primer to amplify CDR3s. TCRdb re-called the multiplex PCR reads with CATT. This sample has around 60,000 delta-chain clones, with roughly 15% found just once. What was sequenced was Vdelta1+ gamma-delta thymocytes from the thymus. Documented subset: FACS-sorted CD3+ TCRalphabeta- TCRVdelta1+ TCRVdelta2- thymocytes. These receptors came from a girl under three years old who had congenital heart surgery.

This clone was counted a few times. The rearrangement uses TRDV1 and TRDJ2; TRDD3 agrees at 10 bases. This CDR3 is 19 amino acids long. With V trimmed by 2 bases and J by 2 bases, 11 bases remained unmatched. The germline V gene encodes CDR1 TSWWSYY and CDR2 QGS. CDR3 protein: CALGEAALGGYPLTAQLFF. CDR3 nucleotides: TGTGCTCTTGGGGAAGCCGCTCTTGGGGGATACCCGTTGACAGCACAACTCTTCTTT.

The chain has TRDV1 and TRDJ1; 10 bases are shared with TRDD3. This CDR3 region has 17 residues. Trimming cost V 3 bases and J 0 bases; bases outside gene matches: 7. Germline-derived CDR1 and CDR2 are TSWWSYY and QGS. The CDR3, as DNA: TGTGCTCTTGGGGACCGTACTGGGGGATTGTACACCGATAAACTCATCTTT. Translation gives CALGDRTGGLYTDKLIF.

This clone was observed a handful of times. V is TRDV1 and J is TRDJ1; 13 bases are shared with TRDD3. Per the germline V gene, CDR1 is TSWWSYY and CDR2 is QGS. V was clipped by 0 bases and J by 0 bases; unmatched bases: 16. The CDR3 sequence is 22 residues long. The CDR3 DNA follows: TGTGCTCTTGGGGAACTTGCCCTCTTCCTACTGGGGGATACGGTGTACACCGATAAACTCATCTTT. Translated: CALGELALFLLGDTVYTDKLIF.

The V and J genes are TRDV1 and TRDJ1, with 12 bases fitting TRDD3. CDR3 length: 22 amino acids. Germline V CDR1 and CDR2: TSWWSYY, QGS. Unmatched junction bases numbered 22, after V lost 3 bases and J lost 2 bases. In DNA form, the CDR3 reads TGTGCTCTTGGGGACCCCCCTCCTACAGAGCTGGGGGATACGGGATGGACCGATAAACTCATCTTT. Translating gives CALGDPPPTELGDTGWTDKLIF.

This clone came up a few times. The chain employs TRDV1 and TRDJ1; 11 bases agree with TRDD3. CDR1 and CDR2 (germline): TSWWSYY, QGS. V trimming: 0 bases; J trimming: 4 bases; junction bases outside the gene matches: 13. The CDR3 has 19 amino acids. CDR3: CALGELGLPTTGGYDKLIF. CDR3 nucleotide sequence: TGTGCTCTTGGGGAACTGGGCCTTCCTACTACTGGGGGATACGATAAACTCATCTTT.

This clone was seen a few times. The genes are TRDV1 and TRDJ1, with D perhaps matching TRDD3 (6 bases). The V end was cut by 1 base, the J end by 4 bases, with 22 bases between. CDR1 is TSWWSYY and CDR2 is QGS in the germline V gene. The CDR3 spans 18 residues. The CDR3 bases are TGTGCTCTTGGGGAACCAAACTACGGTAAGGATACCAGCGATAAACTCATCTTT. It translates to CALGEPNYGKDTSDKLIF.

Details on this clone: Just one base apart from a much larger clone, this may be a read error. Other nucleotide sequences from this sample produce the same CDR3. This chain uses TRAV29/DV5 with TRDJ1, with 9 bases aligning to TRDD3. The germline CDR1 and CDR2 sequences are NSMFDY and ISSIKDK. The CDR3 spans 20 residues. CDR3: CAARGLRGYATGGHSDKLIF. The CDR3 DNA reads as TGTGCCGCAAGAGGCCTAAGGGGATACGCGACAGGGGGACACAGCGATAAACTCATCTTT.

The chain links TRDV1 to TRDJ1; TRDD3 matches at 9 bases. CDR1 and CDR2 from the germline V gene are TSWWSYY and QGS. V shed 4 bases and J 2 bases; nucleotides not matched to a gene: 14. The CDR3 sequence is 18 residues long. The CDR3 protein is CALGVTSSSTGGTDKLIF. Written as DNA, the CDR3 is TGTGCTCTTGGGGTGACTTCCTCGAGTACTGGGGGAACCGATAAACTCATCTTT.

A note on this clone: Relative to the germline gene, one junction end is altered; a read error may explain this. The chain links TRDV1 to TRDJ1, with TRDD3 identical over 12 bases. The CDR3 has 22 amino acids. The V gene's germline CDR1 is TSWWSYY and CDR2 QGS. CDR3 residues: CALGEPGSYPYWGIPRGDKPIF. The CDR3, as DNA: TGTGCTCTTGGGGAACCCGGATCCTATCCGTACTGGGGGATACCAAGGGGCGATAAACCCATCTTT.

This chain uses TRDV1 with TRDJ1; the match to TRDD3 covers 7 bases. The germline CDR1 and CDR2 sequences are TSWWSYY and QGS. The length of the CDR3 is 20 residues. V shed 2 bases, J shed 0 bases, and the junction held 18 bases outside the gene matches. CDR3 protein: CALGEWTFAPPGGYTDKLIF. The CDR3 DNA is TGTGCTCTTGGGGAATGGACTTTTGCCCCTCCTGGGGGCTACACCGATAAACTCATCTTT.

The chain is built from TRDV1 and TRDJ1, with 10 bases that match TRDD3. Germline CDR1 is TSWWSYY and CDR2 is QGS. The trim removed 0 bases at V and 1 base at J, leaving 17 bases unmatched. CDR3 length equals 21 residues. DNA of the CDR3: TGTGCTCTTGGGGAACTAGTCCTTTCGGGGGATACGAAACTAGTCACCGATAAACTCATCTTT. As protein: CALGELVLSGDTKLVTDKLIF.

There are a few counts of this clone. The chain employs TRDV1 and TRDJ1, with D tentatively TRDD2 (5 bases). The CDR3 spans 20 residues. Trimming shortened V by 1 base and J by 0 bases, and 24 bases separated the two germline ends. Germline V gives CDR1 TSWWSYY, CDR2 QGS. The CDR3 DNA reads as TGTGCTCTTGGGGAACGGGAATCTTCCCATATCGCCTTTTACACCGATAAACTCATCTTT. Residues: CALGERESSHIAFYTDKLIF.

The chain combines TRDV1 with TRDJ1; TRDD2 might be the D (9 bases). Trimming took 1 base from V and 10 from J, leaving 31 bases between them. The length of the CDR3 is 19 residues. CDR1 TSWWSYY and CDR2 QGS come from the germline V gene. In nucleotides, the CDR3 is TGTGCTCTTGGGGAACCGCCTTCCTACACTCCGGGGGATATTGGGGGACTCATCTTT. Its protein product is CALGEPPSYTPGDIGGLIF.

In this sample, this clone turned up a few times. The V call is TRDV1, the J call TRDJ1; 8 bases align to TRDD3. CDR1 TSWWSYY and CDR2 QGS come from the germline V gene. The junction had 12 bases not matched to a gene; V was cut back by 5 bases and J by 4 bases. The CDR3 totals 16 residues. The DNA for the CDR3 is TGTGCTCTTGGGCTTCTAACCCTGGGGGACTACGATAAACTCATCTTT. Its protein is CALGLLTLGDYDKLIF.

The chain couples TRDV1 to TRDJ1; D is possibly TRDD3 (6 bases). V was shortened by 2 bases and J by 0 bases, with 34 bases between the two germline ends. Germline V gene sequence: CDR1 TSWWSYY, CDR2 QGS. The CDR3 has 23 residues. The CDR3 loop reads CALGETRYLPGNWALIYTDKLIF. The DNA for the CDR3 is TGTGCTCTTGGGGAAACTAGATACCTACCTGGTAACTGGGCCCTAATTTACACCGATAAACTCATCTTT.

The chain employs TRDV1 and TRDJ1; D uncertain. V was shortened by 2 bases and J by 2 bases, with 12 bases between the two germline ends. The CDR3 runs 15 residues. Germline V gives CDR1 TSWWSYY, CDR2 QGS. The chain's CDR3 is CALGEIRDRTDKLIF. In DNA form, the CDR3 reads TGTGCTCTTGGGGAAATTCGTGATAGAACCGATAAACTCATCTTT.

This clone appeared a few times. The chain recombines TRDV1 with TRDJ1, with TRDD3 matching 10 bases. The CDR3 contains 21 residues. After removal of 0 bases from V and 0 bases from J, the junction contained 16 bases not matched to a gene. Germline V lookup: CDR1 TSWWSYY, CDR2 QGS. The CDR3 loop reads CALGELIGGGYPLRYTDKLIF. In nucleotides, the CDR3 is TGTGCTCTTGGGGAACTTATTGGTGGGGGATACCCGCTGAGGTACACCGATAAACTCATCTTT.

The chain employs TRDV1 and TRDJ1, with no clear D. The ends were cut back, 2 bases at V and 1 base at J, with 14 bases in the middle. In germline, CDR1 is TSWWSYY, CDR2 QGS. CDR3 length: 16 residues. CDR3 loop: CALGEASGTATDKLIF. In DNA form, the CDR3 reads TGTGCTCTTGGGGAAGCTAGCGGTACTGCCACCGATAAACTCATCTTT.

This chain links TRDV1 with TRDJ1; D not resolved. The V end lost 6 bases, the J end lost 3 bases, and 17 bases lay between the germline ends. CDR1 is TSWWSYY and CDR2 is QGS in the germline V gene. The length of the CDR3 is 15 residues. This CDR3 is CALGALGRVADKLIF. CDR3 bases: TGTGCTCTTGGAGCGTTGGGTCGAGTGGCCGATAAACTCATCTTT.

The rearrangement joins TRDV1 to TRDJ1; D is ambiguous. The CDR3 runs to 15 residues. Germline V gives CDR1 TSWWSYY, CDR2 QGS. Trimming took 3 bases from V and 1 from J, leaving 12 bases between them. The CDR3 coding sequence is TGTGCTCTTGGGGACGATCTCGGGGTCACCGATAAACTCATCTTT. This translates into CALGDDLGVTDKLIF.

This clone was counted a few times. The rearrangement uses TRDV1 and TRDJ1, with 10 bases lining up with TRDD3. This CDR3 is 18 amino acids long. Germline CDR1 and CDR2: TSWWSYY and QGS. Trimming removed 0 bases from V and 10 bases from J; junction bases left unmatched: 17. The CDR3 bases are TGTGCTCTTGGGGAACTAATGCTTCCTCGGTACTGGGGGATTGGACTCATCTTT. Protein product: CALGELMLPRYWGIGLIF.

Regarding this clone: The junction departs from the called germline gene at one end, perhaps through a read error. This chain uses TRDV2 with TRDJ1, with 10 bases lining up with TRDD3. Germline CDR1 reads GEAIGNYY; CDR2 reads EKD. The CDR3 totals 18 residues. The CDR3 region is CACGTGVWGILGTDKLIF. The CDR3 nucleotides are TGTGCCTGTGGCACCGGTGTGTGGGGGATACTGGGTACCGATAAACTCATCTTT.

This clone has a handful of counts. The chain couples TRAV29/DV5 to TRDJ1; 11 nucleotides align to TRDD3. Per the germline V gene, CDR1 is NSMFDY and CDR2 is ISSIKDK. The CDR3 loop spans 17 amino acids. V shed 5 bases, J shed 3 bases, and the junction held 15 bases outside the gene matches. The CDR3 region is CAASGLLGDRKADKLIF. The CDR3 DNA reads TGTGCAGCTTCCGGGTTACTGGGGGATAGGAAGGCCGATAAACTCATCTTT.

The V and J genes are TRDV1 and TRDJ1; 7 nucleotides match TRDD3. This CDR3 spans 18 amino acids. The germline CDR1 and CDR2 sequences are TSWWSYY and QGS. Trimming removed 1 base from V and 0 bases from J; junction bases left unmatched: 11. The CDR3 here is CALGEPPYWGPDTDKLIF. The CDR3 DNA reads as TGTGCTCTTGGGGAACCCCCCTACTGGGGACCTGACACCGATAAACTCATCTTT.

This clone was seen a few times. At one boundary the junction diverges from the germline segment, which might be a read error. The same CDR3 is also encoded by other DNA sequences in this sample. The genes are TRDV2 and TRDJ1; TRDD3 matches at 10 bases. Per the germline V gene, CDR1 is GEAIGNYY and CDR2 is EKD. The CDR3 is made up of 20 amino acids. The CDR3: CACDTDGRNWGMPNTDKLIF. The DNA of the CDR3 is TGTGCCTGTGACACCGACGGAAGGAACTGGGGGATGCCGAACACCGATAAGCTCATCTTT.

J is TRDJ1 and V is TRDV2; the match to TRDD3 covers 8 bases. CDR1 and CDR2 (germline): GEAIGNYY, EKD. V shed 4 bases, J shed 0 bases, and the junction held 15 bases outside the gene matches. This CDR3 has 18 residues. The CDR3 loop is CACEFTGGSVRYTDKLIF. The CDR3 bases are TGTGCCTGTGAGTTTACTGGGGGTAGTGTTCGGTACACCGATAAACTCATCTTT.

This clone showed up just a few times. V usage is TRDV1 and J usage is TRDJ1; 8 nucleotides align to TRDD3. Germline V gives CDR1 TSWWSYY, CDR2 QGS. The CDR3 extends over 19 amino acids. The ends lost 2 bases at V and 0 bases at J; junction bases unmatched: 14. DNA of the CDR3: TGTGCTCTTGGGGAATCACAGTACTGGGGGCCTCCCGACACCGATAAACTCATCTTT. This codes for CALGESQYWGPPDTDKLIF.

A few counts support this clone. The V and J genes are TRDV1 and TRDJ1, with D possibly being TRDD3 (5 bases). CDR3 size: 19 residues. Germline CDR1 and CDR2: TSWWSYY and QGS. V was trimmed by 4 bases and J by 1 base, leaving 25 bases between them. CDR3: CALGVTTQYKPGSTDKLIF. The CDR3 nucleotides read TGTGCTCTTGGGGTCACCACCCAGTATAAGCCTGGGAGCACCGATAAACTCATCTTT.

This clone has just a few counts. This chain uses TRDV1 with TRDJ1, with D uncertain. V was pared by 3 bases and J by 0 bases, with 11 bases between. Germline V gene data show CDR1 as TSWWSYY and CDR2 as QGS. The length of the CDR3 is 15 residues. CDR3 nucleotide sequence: TGTGCTCTTGGGGATCCCATGGGTTACACCGATAAACTCATCTTT. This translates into CALGDPMGYTDKLIF.

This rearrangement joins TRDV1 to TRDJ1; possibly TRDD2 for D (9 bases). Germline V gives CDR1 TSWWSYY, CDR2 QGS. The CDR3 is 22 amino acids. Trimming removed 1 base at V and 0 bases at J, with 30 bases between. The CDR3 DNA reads TGTGCTCTTGGGGAACCTGGGGCCTTCCTACCCCCTGGGGGACCTTACACCGATAAACTCATCTTT. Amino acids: CALGEPGAFLPPGGPYTDKLIF.